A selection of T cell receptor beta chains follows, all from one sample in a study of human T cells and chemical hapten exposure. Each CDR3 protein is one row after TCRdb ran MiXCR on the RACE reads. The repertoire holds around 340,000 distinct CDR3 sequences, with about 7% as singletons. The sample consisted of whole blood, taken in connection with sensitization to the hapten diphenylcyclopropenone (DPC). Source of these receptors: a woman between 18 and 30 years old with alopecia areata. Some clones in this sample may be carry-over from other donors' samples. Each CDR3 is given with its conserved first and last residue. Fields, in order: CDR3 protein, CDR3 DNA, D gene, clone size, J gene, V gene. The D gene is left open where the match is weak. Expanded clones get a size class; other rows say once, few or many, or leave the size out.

CDR3: CASSLGAGFANSPLHF; DNA: TGTGCCAGCAGCTTAGGGGCAGGGTTTGCTAATTCACCCCTCCACTTT; D: .; size: few; J: TRBJ1-6; V: TRBV11-2
CDR3: CASSSTLEADTQYF; DNA: TGTGCCAGCAGTTCAACACTGGAAGCAGATACGCAGTATTTT; D: .; size: many; J: TRBJ2-3; V: TRBV27
CDR3: CASRVSAVPEAFF; DNA: TGTGCCAGCAGGGTGTCAGCTGTACCCGAAGCTTTCTTT; D: .; size: .; J: TRBJ1-1; V: TRBV7-9
CDR3: CASSLSLARAPSTEAFF; DNA: TGCGCCAGCAGCTTGAGCCTCGCTCGGGCGCCTTCGACTGAAGCTTTCTTT; D: .; size: many; J: TRBJ1-1; V: TRBV5-1
CDR3: CASSEEVAGRTDTQYF; DNA: TGTGCCAGCAGTGAAGAGGTAGCAGGACGCACAGATACGCAGTATTTT; D: .; size: .; J: TRBJ2-3; V: TRBV2
CDR3: CASSYSRDREDGYTF; DNA: TGTGCCAGCAGTTACTCGAGAGACAGGGAGGATGGCTACACCTTC; D: TRBD1; size: .; J: TRBJ1-2; V: TRBV6-6
CDR3: CASSREGQGIGYTF; DNA: TGCGCCAGCAGCAGGGAAGGCCAGGGGATTGGCTACACCTTC; D: .; size: many; J: TRBJ1-2; V: TRBV5-1
CDR3: CASSVLPPEGTGELFF; DNA: TGTGCCAGTAGTGTCTTGCCCCCAGAGGGGACCGGGGAGCTGTTTTTT; D: .; size: few; J: TRBJ2-2; V: TRBV19
CDR3: CASSDGRLGDTQYF; DNA: TGTGCCAGCAGTGACGGCCGACTAGGAGATACGCAGTATTTT; D: .; size: .; J: TRBJ2-3; V: TRBV2
CDR3: CASSQGVSTAFHEQYF; DNA: TGTGCCAGCAGCCAAGGCGTCTCGACAGCTTTCCACGAGCAGTACTTC; D: .; size: .; J: TRBJ2-7; V: TRBV4-2
CDR3: CASSLDSSISTDTQYF; DNA: TGTGCCAGCAGCTTGGATTCCAGTATTAGCACAGATACGCAGTATTTT; D: .; size: .; J: TRBJ2-3; V: TRBV5-6
CDR3: CASSEIPLSAGELFF; DNA: TGTGCCAGCAGTGAAATACCCCTGAGCGCCGGGGAGCTGTTTTTT; D: .; size: .; J: TRBJ2-2; V: TRBV6-1
CDR3: CSVYGGAGTQYF; DNA: TGCAGCGTTTATGGGGGCGCCGGGACCCAGTACTTC; D: .; size: many; J: TRBJ2-5; V: TRBV29-1
CDR3: CASSQTSGVGEQYF; DNA: TGTGCCAGCAGCCAGACTAGCGGGGTAGGCGAGCAGTACTTC; D: TRBD2; size: few; J: TRBJ2-7; V: TRBV6-6
CDR3: CASSPTERGPYNEQFF; DNA: TGTGCCAGCAGCCCGACTGAGCGGGGCCCTTACAATGAGCAGTTCTTC; D: TRBD2; size: few; J: TRBJ2-1; V: TRBV7-2
CDR3: CASGSMNTGELFF; DNA: TGTGCCAGCGGATCGATGAACACCGGGGAGCTGTTTTTT; D: .; size: few; J: TRBJ2-2; V: TRBV6-6
CDR3: CASRLSSGADTQYF; DNA: TGTGCCAGCAGGCTTTCTAGCGGGGCAGATACGCAGTATTTT; D: TRBD2; size: .; J: TRBJ2-3; V: TRBV7-2
CDR3: CASSAGQGTYGYTF; DNA: TGTGCCAGCAGTGCGGGACAGGGGACCTATGGCTACACCTTC; D: TRBD1; size: few; J: TRBJ1-2; V: TRBV6-6
CDR3: CASSPSLYNYGYTF; DNA: TGTGCCAGCAGTCCGAGCCTTTATAACTATGGCTACACCTTC; D: .; size: .; J: TRBJ1-2; V: TRBV12-3/TRBV12-4
CDR3: CASSQEGKRTEAFF; DNA: TGTGCCAGCAGCCAAGAGGGCAAACGCACTGAAGCTTTCTTT; D: .; size: .; J: TRBJ1-1; V: TRBV3-1
CDR3: CASSQDGAGAYSGANVLTF; DNA: TGCGCCAGCAGCCAAGATGGAGCGGGGGCCTACTCTGGGGCCAACGTCCTGACTTTC; D: TRBD2; size: .; J: TRBJ2-6; V: TRBV4-1
CDR3: CASSLNAQTIIYF; DNA: TGTGCCAGCAGTTTAAATGCGCAGACAATTATATATTTT; D: .; size: .; J: TRBJ1-3; V: TRBV12-3/TRBV12-4
CDR3: CASSQGMGGETQYF; DNA: TGTGCCAGCAGCCAAGGGATGGGTGGAGAGACCCAGTACTTC; D: .; size: .; J: TRBJ2-5; V: TRBV14
CDR3: CASSLWDTQYF; DNA: TGTGCCAGCAGCTTATGGGATACGCAGTATTTT; D: .; size: many; J: TRBJ2-3; V: TRBV7-2
CDR3: CASSLSSEYTDTQYF; DNA: TGTGCCAGCAGCTTGAGTAGCGAGTACACAGATACGCAGTATTTT; D: .; size: many; J: TRBJ2-3; V: TRBV7-2
CDR3: CASSWGQVETQYF; DNA: TGTGCCAGCAGCTGGGGACAAGTAGAGACCCAGTACTTC; D: .; size: many; J: TRBJ2-5; V: TRBV7-2
CDR3: CSARGTSGPFNTQYF; DNA: TGCAGTGCTAGAGGTACTAGCGGGCCCTTCAATACGCAGTATTTT; D: TRBD2; size: few; J: TRBJ2-3; V: TRBV20-1
CDR3: CASSQDRGQGSDTQYF; DNA: TGTGCCAGCAGCCAAGATCGAGGACAGGGCTCAGATACGCAGTATTTT; D: TRBD1; size: many; J: TRBJ2-3; V: TRBV4-2
CDR3: CATTTLQGAARLFF; DNA: TGTGCCACCACTACACTACAGGGGGCGGCGCGGCTGTTTTTT; D: TRBD1; size: .; J: TRBJ1-4; V: TRBV15
CDR3: CASSDLGSYEQYF; DNA: TGTGCCAGCAGTGATTTGGGAAGCTACGAGCAGTACTTC; D: .; size: few; J: TRBJ2-7; V: TRBV2
CDR3: CASSFVRLNEKLFF; DNA: TGTGCCAGCAGTTTCGTCAGGCTTAATGAAAAACTGTTTTTT; D: .; size: .; J: TRBJ1-4; V: TRBV12-3/TRBV12-4
CDR3: CASSPWTGNEDYGYTF; DNA: TGTGCCAGCAGTCCTTGGACAGGGAATGAGGACTATGGCTACACCTTC; D: TRBD1; size: few; J: TRBJ1-2; V: TRBV6-5
CDR3: CASGWGQSEAFF; DNA: TGTGCTAGTGGTTGGGGACAATCTGAAGCTTTCTTT; D: .; size: many; J: TRBJ1-1; V: TRBV12-5
CDR3: CASSQGPASGPSTDTQYF; DNA: TGCGCCAGCAGCCAAGGACCCGCTAGCGGCCCTAGCACAGATACGCAGTATTTT; D: TRBD2; size: many; J: TRBJ2-3; V: TRBV4-1
CDR3: CSASGPGSEQFF; DNA: TGCAGTGCTAGTGGACCTGGGAGTGAGCAGTTCTTC; D: .; size: many; J: TRBJ2-1; V: TRBV20-1
CDR3: CSVVGHPGTEAFF; DNA: TGCAGCGTTGTGGGACACCCCGGCACTGAAGCTTTCTTT; D: .; size: .; J: TRBJ1-1; V: TRBV29-1
CDR3: CAVGPENQETQYF; DNA: TGTGCCGTTGGCCCAGAAAACCAAGAGACCCAGTACTTC; D: .; size: many; J: TRBJ2-5; V: TRBV28
CDR3: CASSLGRFNQPQHF; DNA: TGTGCCAGCAGCTTGGGTAGGTTTAATCAGCCCCAGCATTTT; D: .; size: many; J: TRBJ1-5; V: TRBV5-6
CDR3: CASLSQTALYNQPQHF; DNA: TGTGCCAGCCTAAGCCAGACAGCGCTCTACAATCAGCCCCAGCATTTT; D: .; size: .; J: TRBJ1-5; V: TRBV6-1
CDR3: CASSLNSYGYTF; DNA: TGTGCCAGCAGCTTAAATTCCTATGGCTACACCTTC; D: .; size: .; J: TRBJ1-2; V: TRBV7-2